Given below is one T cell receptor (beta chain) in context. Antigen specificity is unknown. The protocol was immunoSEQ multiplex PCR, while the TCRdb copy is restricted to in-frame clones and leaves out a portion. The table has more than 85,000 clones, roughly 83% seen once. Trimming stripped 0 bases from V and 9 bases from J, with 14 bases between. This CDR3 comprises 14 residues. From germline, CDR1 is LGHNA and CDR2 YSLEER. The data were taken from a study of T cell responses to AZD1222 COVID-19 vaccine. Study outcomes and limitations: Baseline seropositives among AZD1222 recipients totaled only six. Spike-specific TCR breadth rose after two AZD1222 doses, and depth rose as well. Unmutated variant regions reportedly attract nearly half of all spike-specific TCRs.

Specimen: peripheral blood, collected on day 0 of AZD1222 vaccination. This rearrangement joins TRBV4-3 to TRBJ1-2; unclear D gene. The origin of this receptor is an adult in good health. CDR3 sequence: CASSQDEGFPRYTF. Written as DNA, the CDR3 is TGCGCCAGCAGCCAAGATGAGGGTTTCCCTCGCTACACCTTC.